What follows are 22 T cell receptor beta chains derived from one specimen sequenced in a study of cytomegalovirus exposure and HLA in healthy donors. PCR was performed using 60 Vbeta and 13 Jbeta primers. Here immunoSEQ multiplex PCR was the method, and the copy in TCRdb shows in-frame clones only, minus some. The table lists about 140,000 clones, just under 80% of them singletons. Sequences were obtained from PBMCs. These receptors all stem from a man between 25 and 39 years old in good health and CMV-seronegative.

This sequence joins TRBV28 and TRBJ1-3; 7 positions agree with TRBD1. In germline, CDR1 is MDHEN, CDR2 SYDVKM. Trimming at V came to 5 bases and at J to 7 bases, leaving 11 bases not matched to a gene. CDR3 length: 15 amino acids. In DNA form, the CDR3 reads TGTGCCAGCAGTCAAATGGGGACAGATAGGAACACCATATATTTT. Residues: CASSQMGTDRNTIYF.

This chain joins TRBV14 and TRBJ2-3, with D perhaps TRBD2 (7 bases). This CDR3 comprises 17 residues. Deletions cut 0 bases from V and 4 bases from J, with 17 bases between. The germline CDR1 and CDR2 sequences are SGHDN and FVKESK. The CDR3 spells CASSQDRGGGGADTQYF. CDR3 sequence (DNA): TGTGCCAGCAGCCAAGATCGTGGGGGAGGGGGAGCAGATACGCAGTATTTT. Full variable domain (outside the CDR3, taken from reference TRBV14 and TRBJ2-3): EAGVTQFPSHSVIEKGQTVTLRCDPISGHDNLYWYRRVMGKEIKFLLHFVKESKQDESGMPNNRFLAERTGGTYSTLKVQPAELEDSGVYFCASSQDRGGGGADTQYFGPGTRLTVL.

The chain joins TRBV4-1 to TRBJ2-5; 8 nucleotides match TRBD1. Trimming took 0 bases from V and 5 from J; bases not matched to a gene: 11. In germline, CDR1 is MGHRA, CDR2 YSYEKL. The length of the CDR3 is 17 residues. The CDR3 bases are TGCGCCAGCAGCCAAGATTTGAGACAGGGGTTCGGGGAGACCCAGTACTTC. Translation gives CASSQDLRQGFGETQYF.

The chain couples TRBV28 to TRBJ1-1; no definite D call. The CDR3 is 12 residues long. Per the germline V gene, CDR1 is MDHEN and CDR2 is SYDVKM. Trimming shortened V by 5 bases and J by 8 bases, and 12 bases separated the two germline ends. CDR3 sequence reads: CASSLVGGEAFF. As DNA, the CDR3 is TGTGCCAGCAGTCTAGTCGGAGGAGAAGCTTTCTTT.

This chain links TRBV6-6 with TRBJ1-2, with TRBD1 identical over 8 bases. There are 14 residues in the CDR3. V trimming: 5 bases; J trimming: 7 bases; junction bases outside the gene matches: 9. Germline loops: CDR1 MNHNY, CDR2 SVGAGI (reference sequence). The CDR3 nucleotides are TGTGCCAGCAGTCTACAGCAGGGGGCTGGTGGCTACACCTTC. Translated: CASSLQQGAGGYTF.

V gene TRBV5-4 combines with J gene TRBJ2-7, with 11 bases fitting TRBD2. Germline V gene lookup returns CDR1 SGHNT and CDR2 YYREEE (reference sequence). V lost 4 bases and J lost 0; bases outside the gene matches: 3. The CDR3 is 15 amino acids. CDR3 residues: CASSTLAGASYEQYF. For the CDR3, the DNA is TGTGCCAGCAGCACACTAGCGGGAGCCTCCTACGAGCAGTACTTC.

The chain combines TRBV6-6 with TRBJ2-7; D not resolved. There are 11 residues in the CDR3. The V end lost 6 bases, the J end lost 6 bases, and 9 bases lay between the germline ends. Germline-derived CDR1 and CDR2 are MNHNY and SVGAGI (reference sequence). The CDR3 DNA follows: TGTGCCAGCAGCCCCCCGGGCGAGCAGTACTTC. Its translation: CASSPPGEQYF.

This clone was seen a few times. The chain recombines TRBV10-2 with TRBJ2-3, with TRBD2 matching over 11 bases. The germline V gene has CDR1 WSHSY and CDR2 SAAADI. After removal of 5 bases from V and 6 bases from J, the junction contained 10 bases not matched to a gene. The length of the CDR3 is 16 residues. The DNA for the CDR3 is TGCGCCAGCAGTACCGGGACTAGCGGATGGGTTGATACGCAGTATTTT. Protein: CASSTGTSGWVDTQYF.

The chain carries TRBV28 and TRBJ2-7; D gene unclear. V lost 6 bases, J lost 3 bases, and 15 bases lay in between. From germline, CDR1 is MDHEN and CDR2 SYDVKM. The CDR3 covers 14 residues. The CDR3 is CASSPQDPLYEQYF. The CDR3 DNA is TGTGCCAGCAGCCCGCAGGATCCCCTCTACGAGCAGTACTTC. Supplemented by reference TRBV28 and TRBJ2-7, the full variable domain reads DVKVTQSSRYLVKRTGEKVFLECVQDMDHENMFWYRQDPGLGLRLIYFSYDVKMKEKGDIPEGYSVSREKKERFSLILESASTNQTSMYLCASSPQDPLYEQYFGPGTRLTVT.

The chain uses TRBV19 and TRBJ2-7; 7 bases map to TRBD1. The CDR3 loop spans 16 amino acids. Germline assignment: CDR1 LNHDA and CDR2 SQIVND (reference sequence). V shed 5 bases, J shed 3 bases, and the junction held 13 bases outside the gene matches. CDR3 loop: CASSPLTGVGYYEQYF. The CDR3 DNA reads TGTGCCAGTAGTCCCCTTACAGGGGTCGGGTACTACGAGCAGTACTTC.

This clone has more than one count but fewer than ten. The chain has TRBV10-3 and TRBJ1-5; possible D gene TRBD1, 6 bases. From germline, CDR1 is ENHRY and CDR2 SYGVKD. V was clipped by 10 bases and J by 7 bases, with 17 bases between them. The CDR3 contains 13 residues. In DNA form, the CDR3 reads TGTGCCACCAAAGGCCCCCAGGGGCAGCCCCAGCATTTT. Translating gives CATKGPQGQPQHF.

The chain recombines TRBV10-2 with TRBJ1-5; 7 bases align to TRBD1. V was clipped by 5 bases and J by 4 bases; unmatched bases: 8. Germline CDR1 WSHSY, CDR2 SAAADI. CDR3 length: 15 residues. The CDR3 protein is CASSPRTGGNQPQHF. DNA for the CDR3: TGCGCCAGCAGTCCTCGGACAGGAGGTAATCAGCCCCAGCATTTT.

The rearrangement links TRBV28 to TRBJ1-4; a weak D match, TRBD1 (6 bases). V lost 3 bases and J 8 bases, leaving 13 bases between the germline ends. Germline CDR1 reads MDHEN; CDR2 reads SYDVKM. The CDR3 extends over 14 amino acids. CDR3 sequence: CASSLVGAGEKLFF. The CDR3 DNA is TGTGCCAGCAGTTTGGTGGGGGCCGGGGAAAAACTGTTTTTT. The whole variable domain, remainder taken from reference TRBV28 and TRBJ1-4, is DVKVTQSSRYLVKRTGEKVFLECVQDMDHENMFWYRQDPGLGLRLIYFSYDVKMKEKGDIPEGYSVSREKKERFSLILESASTNQTSMYLCASSLVGAGEKLFFGSGTQLSVL.

This sequence joins TRBV4-1 and TRBJ2-3; TRBD2 agrees at 8 bases. The germline CDR1 and CDR2 sequences are MGHRA and YSYEKL. The V segment lost 4 bases and the J segment 4 bases; nucleotides outside the gene matches: 10. The CDR3 covers 16 residues. The CDR3 bases are TGCGCCAGCAGCCTTGGCACCAGCGGGAGTGCAGATACGCAGTATTTT. Translating it yields CASSLGTSGSADTQYF.

V usage is TRBV4-1 and J usage is TRBJ2-5; no clear D. The CDR3 spans 11 residues. Deletions cut 1 base from V and 7 bases from J, with 4 bases between. Per germline, CDR1 MGHRA and CDR2 YSYEKL. CDR3 sequence reads: CASSQGGTQYF. CDR3 DNA: TGCGCCAGCAGCCAAGGAGGGACCCAGTACTTC.

This clone was seen a few times. This chain joins TRBV5-4 and TRBJ2-7, with 8 bases that match TRBD1. V was clipped by 2 bases and J by 5 bases; unmatched bases: 9. Germline values: CDR1 SGHNT, CDR2 YYREEE (reference sequence). The CDR3 is 15 residues long. CDR3 nucleotide sequence: TGTGCCAGCAGCTTTAGACAGGGGTATCGGGACGAGCAGTACTTC. This translates into CASSFRQGYRDEQYF.

CDR3 DNA sequence: TGCGCCAGCAGCCAAGGAGGACAGACTAACTATGGCTACACCTTC. Translation gives CASSQGGQTNYGYTF. This chain joins TRBV4-1 and TRBJ1-2; possibly TRBD1 for D (6 bases). The CDR3 sequence is 15 residues long. Germline-derived CDR1 and CDR2 are MGHRA and YSYEKL. Trimming removed 1 base from V and 0 bases from J, with 9 bases in between.

The chain recombines TRBV28 with TRBJ2-7; TRBD1 matches at 7 bases. CDR1 and CDR2 (germline): MDHEN, SYDVKM. CDR3 length: 14 amino acids. Losses at the gene ends were 5 bases for V and 0 bases for J; bases not matched to a gene: 4. The CDR3 DNA follows: TGTGCCAGCAGTGACAGGGCGCGCTCCTACGAGCAGTACTTC. It is translated as CASSDRARSYEQYF.

J is TRBJ2-7 and V is TRBV10-3, with D possibly TRBD1 on 6 matching bases. CDR1 and CDR2 (germline): ENHRY, SYGVKD. The V end lost 1 base, the J end lost 3 bases, and 13 bases lay between the germline ends. The CDR3 totals 15 residues. CDR3 protein: CAISELWQGSYEQYF. CDR3 bases: TGTGCCATCAGTGAGTTGTGGCAGGGGAGCTACGAGCAGTACTTC.

The chain employs TRBV6-5 and TRBJ2-7, with TRBD2 as a possible D gene (7 bases). V lost 5 bases to trimming and J lost 6 bases, with 11 bases between them. Germline-derived CDR1 and CDR2 are MNHEY and SVGAGI. The CDR3 runs 12 residues. CDR3 loop: CASSKGGCEQYF. For the CDR3, the DNA is TGTGCCAGCAGTAAGGGGGGGTGCGAGCAGTACTTC.

V usage is TRBV6-1 and J usage is TRBJ2-7; 11 nucleotides match TRBD1. Germline CDR1 and CDR2: MNHNS and SASEGT. The CDR3 runs to 15 residues. V lost 3 bases to trimming and J lost 2 bases; unmatched junction nucleotides: 3. Here the CDR3 reads CASSDQDRGPYEQYF. The CDR3 DNA is TGTGCCAGCAGTGATCAGGACAGGGGGCCCTACGAGCAGTACTTC.

The chain combines TRBV5-1 with TRBJ1-4; TRBD1 agrees at 12 bases. Germline V gene lookup returns CDR1 SGHRS and CDR2 YFSETQ. The CDR3 runs 17 residues. V shed 4 bases, J shed 8 bases, and the junction held 12 bases outside the gene matches. CDR3 nucleotides: TGCGCCAGCAGCCCGACGGGACAGGGGGCGCTTTGGGAAAAACTGTTTTTT. It specifies CASSPTGQGALWEKLFF.